This T cell receptor (beta chain) stems from a study of blood T cells in healthy people across ages. Notes on the study in general: Unsorted PBMCs blocked a conclusive comparison of naive and antigen-experienced cells. Among T cells, TCR beta diversity per million cells dropped roughly linearly as age rose.

Trimming removed 4 bases from V and 10 bases from J; junction bases left unmatched: 10. The CDR3 extends over 17 amino acids. The germline V gene has CDR1 KGHDR and CDR2 SFDVKD. This clonotype turned up a few times. Its antigen is not identified. Using a J-beta primer mix together with a sample-barcoded 5' primer, a second PCR was run for about 7 to 12 cycles. TCRdb redid the calling of the 5' RACE reads with MiXCR, one entry per CDR3 protein. The data show about 1,800,000 distinct CDR3 sequences, approximately 30% seen once. Total RNA extracted from each sample amounted to at least 6 micrograms. The sequence was collected from a woman between 25 and 40 years old in good health. V is TRBV24-1 and J is TRBJ2-1, with 15 bases fitting TRBD2. Sequencing was done on a sample of blood. CDR3 protein: CATSETGTSGRQGEQFF. The DNA of the CDR3 is TGTGCCACCAGTGAAACAGGGACTAGCGGGAGGCAGGGGGAGCAGTTCTTC.